Listed below are T cell receptor beta chains from one sample, sequenced in a study of Ad26.COV2.S vaccination and SARS-CoV-2 variants. Sequenced by immunoSEQ multiplex PCR; TCRdb stores in-frame clones only, minus some. In the table there are hundreds of thousands of clones, more than 80% of which are singletons. The sample in question was peripheral blood, obtained in a trial of Ad26.COV2.S vaccine versus placebo. These receptor sequences come from a person aged 18-60 years who received the Ad26.COV2.S COVID-19 vaccine or a placebo. The CDR3 runs from the conserved cysteine through the conserved F or W. Fields, in order: J gene, V gene, D gene, clone size, CDR3 DNA, CDR3 protein. The D gene is left open where the match is weak. Clone size is stated in some rows and not others, as once, few, many or a class when expanded.

J: TRBJ2-7; V: TRBV6-5; D: TRBD2; size: .; DNA: TGTGCCAGCAGTCGTAGCGGGGGGCTTTCCTACGAGCAGTACTTC; CDR3: CASSRSGGLSYEQYF
J: TRBJ2-1; V: TRBV7-6; D: .; size: few; DNA: TGTGCCAGCAGCTTAGAGGCCAGGGGTAGGGAGCAGTTCTTC; CDR3: CASSLEARGREQFF
J: TRBJ2-5; V: TRBV6-5; D: .; size: .; DNA: TGTGCCAGCTCCGGAGGGGAGACCCAGTACTTC; CDR3: CASSGGETQYF
J: TRBJ1-4; V: TRBV5-1; D: .; size: .; DNA: TGCGCCAGCAGCGGCCGCGCAGGGACAACTAATGAAAAACTGTTTTTT; CDR3: CASSGRAGTTNEKLFF
J: TRBJ1-6; V: TRBV9; D: .; size: .; DNA: TGTGCCAGCAGCGTAGCCCCCCACGAGGCGGGTTCACCCCTCCACTTT; CDR3: CASSVAPHEAGSPLHF
J: TRBJ1-5; V: TRBV27; D: .; size: .; DNA: TGTGCCAGCAGCCCCCTCCCCGACACCCGCAATCAGCCCCAGCATTTT; CDR3: CASSPLPDTRNQPQHF
J: TRBJ2-1; V: TRBV6-2/TRBV6-3; D: .; size: .; DNA: TGTGCCAGCAGTTATTTACTTCGGACCGGCTACAATGAGCAGTTCTTC; CDR3: CASSYLLRTGYNEQFF
J: TRBJ2-5; V: TRBV29-1; D: TRBD1; size: .; DNA: TGCAGCGTCGCGACAGGGAAGATCGAGACCCAGTACTTC; CDR3: CSVATGKIETQYF
J: TRBJ1-2; V: TRBV7-3; D: .; size: .; DNA: TGTGCCAGCAGCTTAATAAGGGTAGCCAACTATGGCTACACCTTC; CDR3: CASSLIRVANYGYTF
J: TRBJ1-5; V: TRBV19; D: .; size: .; DNA: TGTGCCAGTAGTATTTCGGGGGGCAATCAGCCCCAGCATTTT; CDR3: CASSISGGNQPQHF
J: TRBJ2-5; V: TRBV6-5; D: .; size: .; DNA: TGTGCCAGCAGTTTTAGCGGACGCTCGGAGACCCAGTACTTC; CDR3: CASSFSGRSETQYF
J: TRBJ1-5; V: TRBV30; D: .; size: few; DNA: TGTGCCTGGAGGAATGCAGGGTCCAATCAGCCCCAGCATTTT; CDR3: CAWRNAGSNQPQHF
J: TRBJ2-1; V: TRBV7-8; D: .; size: .; DNA: TGTGCCAGCAGCTTACCCCCCTCTAGCGACAATGAGCAGTTCTTC; CDR3: CASSLPPSSDNEQFF
J: TRBJ2-1; V: TRBV4-2; D: TRBD2; size: .; DNA: TGTGCCACCAGGACTAGCGGGAGTTTGAATGAGCAGTTCTTC; CDR3: CATRTSGSLNEQFF
J: TRBJ2-1; V: TRBV18; D: .; size: .; DNA: TGTGCCAGCTCATCCCCAGCGGGACAAGCCTACAATGAGCAGTTCTTC; CDR3: CASSSPAGQAYNEQFF
J: TRBJ1-3; V: TRBV4-1; D: .; size: .; DNA: TGCGCCAGCAGCCAAGCGGGGGCGTCTGGAAACACCATATATTTT; CDR3: CASSQAGASGNTIYF
J: TRBJ2-7; V: TRBV6-6; D: TRBD1; size: .; DNA: TGTGCCAGCAGTTACTACGCCCGGGACAGCTCCTACGAGCAGTACTTC; CDR3: CASSYYARDSSYEQYF
J: TRBJ2-1; V: TRBV19; D: .; size: .; DNA: TGTGCCAGTAGTGTCCTGACGGACAATGAGCAGTTCTTC; CDR3: CASSVLTDNEQFF
J: TRBJ2-5; V: TRBV11-2; D: .; size: .; DNA: TGTGCCAGCAGCTTTGTTTCAGGGGAATGGCAAGAGACCCAGTACTTC; CDR3: CASSFVSGEWQETQYF
J: TRBJ1-5; V: TRBV30; D: .; size: .; DNA: TGTGCCTGGAGTGTGGGGGGAAATGGTCAGCCCCAGCATTTT; CDR3: CAWSVGGNGQPQHF
J: TRBJ2-1; V: TRBV3-1/TRBV3-2; D: TRBD2; size: .; DNA: TGTGCCAGCAGCCAAGCGGGACTAGCGGGCCTTAGCTCCTACAATGAGCAGTTCTTC; CDR3: CASSQAGLAGLSSYNEQFF
J: TRBJ2-1; V: TRBV18; D: TRBD2; size: .; DNA: TGTGCCAGCTCACCGCGGGGGTCCTCCTACAATGAGCAGTTCTTC; CDR3: CASSPRGSSYNEQFF
J: TRBJ2-4; V: TRBV15; D: .; size: .; DNA: TGTGCCACCAGCAGGGGTGGGAACATTCAGTACTTC; CDR3: CATSRGGNIQYF
J: TRBJ1-5; V: TRBV19; D: .; size: .; DNA: TGTGCCAGTAGTGCCGAGTGGCGCGGGCCCCAGCATTTT; CDR3: CASSAEWRGPQHF
J: TRBJ1-2; V: TRBV7-9; D: .; size: .; DNA: TGTGCCAGCAGGGCTGAAGGGGGCTATGGCTACACCTTC; CDR3: CASRAEGGYGYTF
J: TRBJ2-2; V: TRBV6-5; D: .; size: .; DNA: TGTGCCAGCAGTTACTGGGGGGGGGCCACCGGGGAGCTGTTTTTT; CDR3: CASSYWGGATGELFF
J: TRBJ2-3; V: TRBV7-2; D: TRBD2; size: .; DNA: TGTGCCAGCAGCCTTAGCGGGCCCCCGGGGGGGTATTTT; CDR3: CASSLSGPPGGYF
J: TRBJ2-3; V: TRBV15; D: .; size: .; DNA: TGTGCCACCAGCAGCACGACGCTGGGACCGCGCACAGATACGCAGTATTTT; CDR3: CATSSTTLGPRTDTQYF
J: TRBJ2-3; V: TRBV7-9; D: .; size: .; DNA: TGTGCCAGCAGCCGAGGGGCCGCCGGAGATACGCAGTATTTT; CDR3: CASSRGAAGDTQYF
J: TRBJ1-6; V: TRBV7-2; D: TRBD1; size: .; DNA: TGTGCCAGCAGCCCAGAAGACAGGGATTATTCACCCCTCCACTTT; CDR3: CASSPEDRDYSPLHF
J: TRBJ1-2; V: TRBV7-2; D: TRBD1; size: .; DNA: TGTGCCAGCAGCTTGGACAGGGGAAAGGGCTACACCTTC; CDR3: CASSLDRGKGYTF
J: TRBJ2-7; V: TRBV7-2; D: .; size: .; DNA: TGTGCCAGCAGCTTAAATAACTACGAGCAGTACTTC; CDR3: CASSLNNYEQYF
J: TRBJ2-3; V: TRBV7-6; D: TRBD1; size: .; DNA: TGTGCCAGCAGCCCAGGGGGAACACTCTCAGATACGCAGTATTTT; CDR3: CASSPGGTLSDTQYF
J: TRBJ1-5; V: TRBV11-2; D: .; size: .; DNA: TGTGCCAGCAGCTTAGGCGTGGATAGCAATCAGCCCCAGCATTTT; CDR3: CASSLGVDSNQPQHF
J: TRBJ2-7; V: TRBV6-6; D: TRBD2; size: .; DNA: TGTGCCAGCAGGACCCCACTGACTAGCGGGAGTTACGAGCAGTACTTC; CDR3: CASRTPLTSGSYEQYF
J: TRBJ2-1; V: TRBV19; D: TRBD2; size: few; DNA: TGTGCCAGTAGTACTAGCGGGGGCCTGAGGGAGCAGTTCTTC; CDR3: CASSTSGGLREQFF
J: TRBJ2-2; V: TRBV19; D: .; size: few; DNA: TGTGCCAGTAGTTCACAGGGGGGGACCGGGGAGCTGTTTTTT; CDR3: CASSSQGGTGELFF
J: TRBJ2-1; V: TRBV7-2; D: .; size: .; DNA: TGTGCCAGCAGCTCCCAAGGGCTAGGAGCACCCTACAATGAGCAGTTCTTC; CDR3: CASSSQGLGAPYNEQFF
J: TRBJ1-5; V: TRBV6-5; D: .; size: .; DNA: TGTGCCAGCAGGCAGGGAAGCAATCAGCCCCAGCATTTT; CDR3: CASRQGSNQPQHF
J: TRBJ2-7; V: TRBV18; D: .; size: .; DNA: TGTGCCAGCTCACCGACAGTCCCCCACGAGCAGTACTTC; CDR3: CASSPTVPHEQYF
J: TRBJ2-3; V: TRBV18; D: .; size: .; DNA: TGTGCCAGCTCACCACAGGGAGTAGATACGCAGTATTTT; CDR3: CASSPQGVDTQYF
J: TRBJ2-1; V: TRBV7-8; D: TRBD2; size: .; DNA: TGTGCCAGCAGGGTCGGACTAGCGGGGGGAGAGGATGAGCAGTTCTTC; CDR3: CASRVGLAGGEDEQFF
J: TRBJ2-1; V: TRBV24-1; D: .; size: once; DNA: TGTGCCACCAGTGAGTCTAGGTCAGCGTCCTACAATGAGCAGTTCTTC; CDR3: CATSESRSASYNEQFF
J: TRBJ2-1; V: TRBV18; D: .; size: .; DNA: TGTGCCAGCTCACCTATGAATGAGCAGTTCTTC; CDR3: CASSPMNEQFF
J: TRBJ2-7; V: TRBV3-1/TRBV3-2; D: .; size: .; DNA: TGTGCCAGCAGCCTGCAGCTAGATTCATCCTACGAGCAGTACTTC; CDR3: CASSLQLDSSYEQYF
J: TRBJ2-1; V: TRBV18; D: .; size: .; DNA: TGTGCCAGCTCACCATTAGGGGACTTTTACAATGAGCAGTTCTTC; CDR3: CASSPLGDFYNEQFF
J: TRBJ2-7; V: TRBV11-3; D: .; size: .; DNA: TGTGCCAGCAGCTTAGGGGCCGATTCCTCCTACGAGCAGTACTTC; CDR3: CASSLGADSSYEQYF
J: TRBJ1-1; V: TRBV6-5; D: .; size: .; DNA: TGTGCCAGCAGTTCCCCGCAGGGGAGGGAGGCTTTCTTT; CDR3: CASSSPQGREAFF
J: TRBJ2-7; V: TRBV3-1/TRBV3-2; D: .; size: .; DNA: TGTGCCAGCAGCCAAGATCTGGGATACGAGCAGTACTTC; CDR3: CASSQDLGYEQYF
J: TRBJ1-2; V: TRBV7-9; D: .; size: .; DNA: TGTGCCAGCAGCCTGGAGGCGAGAGGCTACACCTTC; CDR3: CASSLEARGYTF
J: TRBJ2-2; V: TRBV7-9; D: .; size: .; DNA: TGTGCCAGCAGCTTAAATCGTGGGAACACCGGGGAGCTGTTTTTT; CDR3: CASSLNRGNTGELFF
J: TRBJ2-3; V: TRBV7-9; D: .; size: .; DNA: TGTGCCAGCAGCGAGGGTACGCAGTATTTT; CDR3: CASSEGTQYF
J: TRBJ2-6; V: TRBV11-2; D: TRBD2; size: .; DNA: TGTGCCAGCAGCTTGTGGGGGAGGGGCCACTCTGGGGCCAACGTCCTGACTTTC; CDR3: CASSLWGRGHSGANVLTF
J: TRBJ2-3; V: TRBV10-3; D: .; size: .; DNA: TGTGCCATCAGTGCCCCACTAGCCTCTAGCACAGATACGCAGTATTTT; CDR3: CAISAPLASSTDTQYF
J: TRBJ2-1; V: TRBV29-1; D: TRBD1; size: .; DNA: TGCAGCGTTGTTGTGCCCCCCGGGACAGGGTCCTACAATGAGCAGTTCTTC; CDR3: CSVVVPPGTGSYNEQFF
J: TRBJ2-1; V: TRBV14; D: TRBD1; size: once; DNA: TGTGCCAGCAGCCCGACGACAGGGGATGAGCAGTTCTTC; CDR3: CASSPTTGDEQFF
J: TRBJ1-3; V: TRBV25-1; D: .; size: .; DNA: TGTGCCAGCAGTGATACGGGGAGCTCTGGAAACACCATATATTTT; CDR3: CASSDTGSSGNTIYF
J: TRBJ2-7; V: TRBV5-1; D: TRBD1; size: .; DNA: TGCGCCAGCAGCTTACAGGGGGACATCTACGAGCAGTACTTC; CDR3: CASSLQGDIYEQYF
J: TRBJ2-5; V: TRBV19; D: TRBD1; size: .; DNA: TGTGCCAGTACTCCGACAGGGGTAGAGACCCAGTACTTC; CDR3: CASTPTGVETQYF
J: TRBJ1-1; V: TRBV7-3; D: .; size: .; DNA: TGTGCCAGCAGCTATCACGGGAACACTGAAGCTTTCTTT; CDR3: CASSYHGNTEAFF